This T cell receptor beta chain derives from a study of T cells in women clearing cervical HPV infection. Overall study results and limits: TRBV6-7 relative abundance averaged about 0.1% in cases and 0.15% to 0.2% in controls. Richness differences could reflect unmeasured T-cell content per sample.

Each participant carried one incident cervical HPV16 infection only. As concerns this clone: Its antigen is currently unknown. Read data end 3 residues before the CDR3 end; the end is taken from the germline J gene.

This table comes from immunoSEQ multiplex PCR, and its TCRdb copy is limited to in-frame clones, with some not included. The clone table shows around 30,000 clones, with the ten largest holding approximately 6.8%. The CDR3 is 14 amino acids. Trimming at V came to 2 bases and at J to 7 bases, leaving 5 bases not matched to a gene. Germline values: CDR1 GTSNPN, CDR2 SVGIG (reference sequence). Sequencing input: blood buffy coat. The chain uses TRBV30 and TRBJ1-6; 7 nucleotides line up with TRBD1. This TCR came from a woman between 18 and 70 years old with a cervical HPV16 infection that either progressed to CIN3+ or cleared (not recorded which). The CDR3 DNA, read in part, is TGTGCCTGGAGTCCCGGGACAGCCAATTCACCC. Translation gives CAWSPGTANSP. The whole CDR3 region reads CAWSPGTANSPLHF.